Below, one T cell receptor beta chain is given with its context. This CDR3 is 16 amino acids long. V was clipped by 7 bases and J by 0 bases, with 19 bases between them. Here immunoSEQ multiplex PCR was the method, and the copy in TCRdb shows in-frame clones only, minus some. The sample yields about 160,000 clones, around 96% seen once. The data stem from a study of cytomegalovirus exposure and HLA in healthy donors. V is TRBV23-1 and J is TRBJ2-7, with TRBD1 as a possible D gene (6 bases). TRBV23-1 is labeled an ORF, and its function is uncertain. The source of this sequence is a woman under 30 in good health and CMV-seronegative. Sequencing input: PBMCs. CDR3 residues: CASIPRQVYSSYEQYF. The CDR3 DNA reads TGCGCCAGCATCCCTAGACAGGTCTACAGCTCCTACGAGCAGTACTTC.